Following are 21 T cell receptor beta chains from one sample sequenced in a study of T cell responses to AZD1222 COVID-19 vaccine. The method was immunoSEQ multiplex PCR; TCRdb's version includes in-frame clones alone and lacks a portion of them. The table lists some 180,000 clones, about 90% of them singletons. Specimen: peripheral blood, collected on day 0 of AZD1222 vaccination. The receptors derive from an adult in good health.

V gene TRBV18 combines with J gene TRBJ2-2, with no clear D. Germline CDR1 is KGHSH and CDR2 is LQKENI. Trimming pared 3 bases from V and 4 bases from J, leaving 6 bases between. CDR3 length: 13 residues. DNA of the CDR3: TGTGCCAGCTCACCCGAAACCACCGGGGAGCTGTTTTTT. It codes for CASSPETTGELFF. Using reference TRBV18 and TRBJ2-2 for the parts outside the CDR3, the full variable domain is NAGVMQNPRHLVRRRGQEARLRCSPMKGHSHVYWYRQLPEEGLKFMVYLQKENIIDESGMPKERFSAEFPKEGPSILRIQQVVRGDSAAYFCASSPETTGELFFGEGSRLTVL.

The chain is built from TRBV6-6 and TRBJ1-4, with TRBD1 matching over 12 bases. Unmatched junction bases numbered 10, after V lost 5 bases and J lost 0 bases. The CDR3 spans 19 residues. The germline gives CDR1 MNHNY, CDR2 SVGAGI (reference sequence). CDR3 loop: CASSPGTGGAGATNEKLFF. In DNA form, the CDR3 reads TGTGCCAGCAGTCCCGGGACAGGGGGCGCGGGGGCAACTAATGAAAAACTGTTTTTT.

J is TRBJ1-3 and V is TRBV27; D remains unclear. Trimming took 6 bases from V and 0 from J, leaving 6 bases between them. The length of the CDR3 is 13 residues. The germline CDR1 and CDR2 sequences are MNHEY and SMNVEV (reference sequence). The CDR3 is CASSPNSGNTIYF. CDR3 nucleotide sequence: TGTGCCAGCAGCCCCAACTCTGGAAACACCATATATTTT.

This rearrangement joins TRBV6-5 to TRBJ1-5, with D unclear. V lost 0 bases and J 5 bases, leaving 8 bases between the germline ends. The length of the CDR3 is 14 residues. The germline gives CDR1 MNHEY, CDR2 SVGAGI. CDR3 sequence: CASSYSWNDQPQHF. The CDR3 DNA sequence: TGTGCCAGCAGTTACTCGTGGAACGATCAGCCCCAGCATTTT.

CDR3 sequence (DNA): TGCGCCAGCAGCTTGGAGGGCTATGGCGGGGAGCTGTTTTTT. Translation: CASSLEGYGGELFF. J is TRBJ2-2 and V is TRBV5-1; D gene uncertain. This CDR3 is built from 14 residues. CDR1 is SGHRS and CDR2 is YFSETQ in the germline V gene. V shed 0 bases and J shed 7 bases, with 10 bases lying between them. The whole variable domain, filled in from reference TRBV5-1 and TRBJ2-2, reads KAGVTQTPRYLIKTRGQQVTLSCSPISGHRSVSWYQQTPGQGLQFLFEYFSETQRNKGNFPGRFSGRQFSNSRSEMNVSTLELGDSALYLCASSLEGYGGELFFGEGSRLTVL.

The chain links TRBV19 to TRBJ1-1; 9 nucleotides align to TRBD1. Germline V gene lookup returns CDR1 LNHDA and CDR2 SQIVND (reference sequence). The J segment lost 1 base and the V segment lost 4 bases, leaving 4 bases of the junction unmatched. The CDR3 has 15 residues. The CDR3 nucleotides are TGTGCCAGTAGTAAGGGACAGGGCACGAACACTGAAGCTTTCTTT. It is translated as CASSKGQGTNTEAFF.

The chain combines TRBV7-9 with TRBJ2-5, with 7 nucleotides matching TRBD2. This CDR3 has 15 residues. From germline, CDR1 is SEHNR and CDR2 FQNEAQ (reference sequence). J gave up 2 bases and V 5 bases, and 8 bases lay outside the gene matches. DNA of the CDR3: TGTGCCAGCAGCCCGCCTGGGGGGGAACAAGAGACCCAGTACTTC. This encodes CASSPPGGEQETQYF.

This chain links TRBV12-3 or TRBV12-4 with TRBJ1-2; weak D call: TRBD1 (5 bases). V was trimmed by 5 bases and J by 4 bases, leaving 8 bases between them. The CDR3 spans 12 residues. The CDR3 DNA follows: TGTGCCAGCAGTCCGACAGTCTATGGCTACACCTTC. Its translation is CASSPTVYGYTF.

Comments on this clone: One end of the junction does not line up with germline, which may come from a read error. The genes are TRBV19 and TRBJ2-7; weak D call: TRBD1 (6 bases). The CDR3 is made up of 16 amino acids. Germline V CDR1 and CDR2: LNHDA, SQIVND (reference sequence). Written as DNA, the CDR3 is TGTGCCAGTAGTACCTACCGGGACACCACCTCCTACAAGCAGTACTTC. It is translated as CASSTYRDTTSYKQYF.

The V call is TRBV5-4, the J call TRBJ2-5, with 8 bases aligning to TRBD1. This CDR3 is built from 14 residues. Germline CDR1 and CDR2: SGHNT and YYREEE (reference sequence). V lost 4 bases and J lost 3; bases outside the gene matches: 5. CDR3 amino acids: CASSQQGAEETQYF. DNA for the CDR3: TGTGCCAGCAGCCAGCAGGGGGCAGAAGAGACCCAGTACTTC. The full variable domain, its missing parts supplied by reference TRBV5-4 and TRBJ2-5, is ETGVTQSPTHLIKTRGQQVTLRCSSQSGHNTVSWYQQALGQGPQFIFQYYREEENGRGNFPPRFSGLQFPNYSSELNVNALELDDSALYLCASSQQGAEETQYFGPGTRLLVL.

This sequence joins TRBV10-3 and TRBJ1-2, with a weak D call TRBD1 (5 bases). The CDR3 covers 15 residues. V was clipped by 2 bases and J by 0 bases, with 10 bases between them. The germline CDR1 and CDR2 sequences are ENHRY and SYGVKD. CDR3 amino acids: CAISETGPSNYGYTF. The DNA for the CDR3 is TGTGCCATCAGTGAGACAGGCCCGTCTAACTATGGCTACACCTTC.

This clone came up a few times. CDR3 amino acids: CASSQAAGLTYEQYF. As DNA, the CDR3 is TGCGCCAGCAGCCAGGCAGCGGGATTGACGTACGAGCAGTACTTC. This chain links TRBV4-3 with TRBJ2-7; 7 bases are a match to TRBD2. The germline V gene has CDR1 LGHNA and CDR2 YSLEER. Trimming removed 3 bases from V and 4 bases from J; junction bases left unmatched: 9. The CDR3 extends over 15 amino acids.

CDR3 protein: CASSLVMVNEQFF. CDR3 nucleotides: TGTGCCAGCAGCTTAGTTATGGTCAATGAGCAGTTCTTC. This chain links TRBV11-3 with TRBJ2-1; no firm D call. CDR1 and CDR2 from the germline V gene are SGHNT and YENEEA. V was trimmed by 1 base and J by 6 bases, leaving 7 bases between them. This CDR3 region has 13 residues.

The V and J genes are TRBV9 and TRBJ1-4; 8 positions match TRBD1. V dropped 3 bases and J dropped 4; count of bases not matched to a gene: 5. The CDR3 loop spans 15 amino acids. CDR1 is SGDLS, CDR2 YYNGEE, per germline. For the CDR3, the DNA is TGTGCCAGCAGCGGATACAGGGGGTTTAATGAAAAACTGTTTTTT. It encodes CASSGYRGFNEKLFF. Based on the CDR3 plus reference TRBV9 and TRBJ1-4, the full variable domain is DSGVTQTPKHLITATGQRVTLRCSPRSGDLSVYWYQQSLDQGLQFLIQYYNGEERAKGNILERFSAQQFPDLHSELNLSSLELGDSALYFCASSGYRGFNEKLFFGSGTQLSVL.

Here the CDR3 reads CASSLSPGQGAYEQYF. CDR3 DNA sequence: TGCGCCAGCAGCCTGAGCCCGGGACAGGGGGCCTACGAGCAGTACTTC. The V and J genes are TRBV5-1 and TRBJ2-7; TRBD1 matches at 11 bases. The germline CDR1 and CDR2 sequences are SGHRS and YFSETQ. This CDR3 spans 16 amino acids. Trimming took 4 bases from V and 2 from J; bases not matched to a gene: 8.

This chain links TRBV10-3 with TRBJ1-5; TRBD1 aligns across 7 bases. Looked up from germline, CDR1 is ENHRY and CDR2 is SYGVKD. With V trimmed by 6 bases and J by 7 bases, 9 bases remained unmatched. The CDR3 spans 14 residues. This CDR3 reads CAIRGDSESQPQHF. The CDR3 nucleotides are TGTGCCATCAGGGGGGACAGTGAATCCCAGCCCCAGCATTTT.

The chain uses TRBV23-1 and TRBJ1-2; no clear D. TRBV23-1 is marked as an open reading frame, function uncertain. V was cut by 6 bases and J by 4 bases, with 12 bases left in between. CDR3 length: 13 amino acids. The CDR3 sequence: CASRSRAPYGYTF. CDR3 DNA sequence: TGCGCCAGCAGAAGCCGGGCCCCCTATGGCTACACCTTC.

The chain is built from TRBV28 and TRBJ2-5, with D unclear. V dropped 8 bases and J dropped 1 base, with 8 bases sitting between them. The germline V gene has CDR1 MDHEN and CDR2 SYDVKM. CDR3 length: 12 residues. CDR3: CASVAAQETQYF. CDR3 bases: TGTGCCAGCGTTGCGGCCCAAGAGACCCAGTACTTC.

This chain uses TRBV5-6 with TRBJ2-2, with 10 bases matching TRBD1. CDR1 is SGHDT, CDR2 YYEEEE, per germline. V was pared by 6 bases and J by 6 bases, with 8 bases of the junction left unmatched. The CDR3 is 15 amino acids. The CDR3 spells CASNVVDRGPGELFF. In DNA, the CDR3 is TGTGCCAGCAACGTTGTCGACAGGGGGCCCGGGGAGCTGTTTTTT.

The V gene is TRBV10-2, the J gene TRBJ2-5; 15 bases map to TRBD2. V dropped 10 bases and J dropped 5; count of bases not matched to a gene: 8. Germline V gene data show CDR1 as WSHSY and CDR2 as SAAADI. This CDR3 contains 15 residues. CDR3 nucleotides: TGCGCCACCGGACTAGCGGGGGGGCTCGGGGAGACCCAGTACTTC. It encodes CATGLAGGLGETQYF.

The chain is built from TRBV30 and TRBJ2-3; D unclear. CDR1 and CDR2 from the germline V gene are GTSNPN and SVGIG (reference sequence). Trimming cost V 3 bases and J 0 bases, with 13 bases left between them. The CDR3 spans 15 residues. CDR3 loop: CAWRGWDRSTDTQYF. CDR3 in DNA: TGTGCCTGGAGAGGGTGGGATAGGAGCACAGATACGCAGTATTTT.